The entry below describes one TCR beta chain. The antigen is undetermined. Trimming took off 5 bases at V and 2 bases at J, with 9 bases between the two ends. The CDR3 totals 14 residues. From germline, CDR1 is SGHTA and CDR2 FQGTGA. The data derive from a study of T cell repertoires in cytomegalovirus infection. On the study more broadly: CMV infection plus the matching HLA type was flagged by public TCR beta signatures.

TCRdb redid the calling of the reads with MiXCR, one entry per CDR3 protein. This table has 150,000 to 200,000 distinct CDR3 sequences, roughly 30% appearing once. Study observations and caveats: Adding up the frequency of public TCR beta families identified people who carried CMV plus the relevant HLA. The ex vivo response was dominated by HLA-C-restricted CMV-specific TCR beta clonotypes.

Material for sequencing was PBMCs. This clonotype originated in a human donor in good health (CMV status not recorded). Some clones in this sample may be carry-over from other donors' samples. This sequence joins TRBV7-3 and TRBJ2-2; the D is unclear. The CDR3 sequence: CASSPQSNTGELFF. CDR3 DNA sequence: TGTGCCAGCAGCCCCCAAAGTAACACCGGGGAGCTGTTTTTT.